These T cell receptor beta chains were read from a single sample in a study of T cell responses to AZD1222 COVID-19 vaccine. Measured with immunoSEQ multiplex PCR; TCRdb has only the in-frame clones, and not every one. The table lists 29,000 or so clones, 93% of them singletons. Sequencing was performed on peripheral blood, taken on day 0 of AZD1222 vaccination. The receptors derive from an adult in good health. The CDR3 runs from the conserved cysteine through the conserved F or W. The order of the fields is clone size, V gene, J gene, D gene, CDR3 DNA, CDR3 protein. D genes are given only for firm matches. For some rows the clone size is stated as once, few or many, or as a class when expanded; others skip it.

abundance: .
v_gene: TRBV6-5
j_gene: TRBJ2-7
d_gene: TRBD2
CDR3nt: TGTGCCAGCATTTGGGGAGGGGAGCAGTACTTC
CDR3aa: CASIWGGEQYF

abundance: .
v_gene: TRBV6-5
j_gene: TRBJ1-1
d_gene: .
CDR3nt: TGTGCCAGCAGTTACCTTCTGACAGGTTTTGGTGAAGCTTTCTTT
CDR3aa: CASSYLLTGFGEAFF

abundance: once
v_gene: TRBV27
j_gene: TRBJ2-7
d_gene: .
CDR3nt: TGTGCCAGCAGTTCTCTGACAAATTCCTACGAGCAGTACTTC
CDR3aa: CASSSLTNSYEQYF

abundance: few
v_gene: TRBV20-1
j_gene: TRBJ2-6
d_gene: TRBD2
CDR3nt: TGCAGTGCTAGTAAACGGGAGGTTGGGGCCAACGTCCTGACTTTC
CDR3aa: CSASKREVGANVLTF

abundance: .
v_gene: TRBV12-3/TRBV12-4
j_gene: TRBJ2-4
d_gene: .
CDR3nt: TGTGCCAGCGGCCACGGGGGATCAAACATTCAGTACTTC
CDR3aa: CASGHGGSNIQYF

abundance: .
v_gene: TRBV4-3
j_gene: TRBJ2-7
d_gene: .
CDR3nt: TGCGCCAGCAGCCAAGAAACTGGGCTAGAATGGGTCTACGAGCAGTACTTC
CDR3aa: CASSQETGLEWVYEQYF

abundance: .
v_gene: TRBV19
j_gene: TRBJ1-5
d_gene: .
CDR3nt: TGTGCCAGTAGTCTCCTCGGGCAGGCTAGATATAGCAATCAGCCCCAGCATTTT
CDR3aa: CASSLLGQARYSNQPQHF

abundance: .
v_gene: TRBV19
j_gene: TRBJ1-1
d_gene: TRBD1
CDR3nt: TGTGCCAGTAGTATGGGGACAGCTTCGAACACTGAAGCTTTCTTT
CDR3aa: CASSMGTASNTEAFF

abundance: .
v_gene: TRBV28
j_gene: TRBJ1-1
d_gene: .
CDR3nt: TGTGCCAGCAGTCAGACAGACACTGAAGCTTTCTTT
CDR3aa: CASSQTDTEAFF

abundance: once
v_gene: TRBV30
j_gene: TRBJ2-2
d_gene: .
CDR3nt: TGTGCCTGGACCCAGGGAAGGACTTTGGGGAACACCGGGGAGCTGTTTTTT
CDR3aa: CAWTQGRTLGNTGELFF

abundance: .
v_gene: TRBV11-2
j_gene: TRBJ1-3
d_gene: TRBD1
CDR3nt: TGTGCCAGCAGCATAGACAGGGGAGAAAACACCATATATTTT
CDR3aa: CASSIDRGENTIYF

abundance: .
v_gene: TRBV28
j_gene: TRBJ2-5
d_gene: TRBD2
CDR3nt: TGTGCCAGCAGTTTGGGAGGGCTTAAGACCCAGTACTTC
CDR3aa: CASSLGGLKTQYF

abundance: once
v_gene: TRBV7-9
j_gene: TRBJ1-6
d_gene: TRBD1
CDR3nt: TGTGCCAGCAGCTTAGCACAGGGGGCTGATTCACCCCTCCACTTT
CDR3aa: CASSLAQGADSPLHF

abundance: .
v_gene: TRBV10-3
j_gene: TRBJ2-7
d_gene: TRBD1
CDR3nt: TGTGCCATCAGAGAAGACAGGGGGTACGAGCAGTACTTC
CDR3aa: CAIREDRGYEQYF

abundance: .
v_gene: TRBV6-2/TRBV6-3
j_gene: TRBJ2-7
d_gene: .
CDR3nt: TGTGCCAGCAGCCCCGGTGGGGGTAGCTCCTACGAGCAGTACTTC
CDR3aa: CASSPGGGSSYEQYF

abundance: .
v_gene: TRBV28
j_gene: TRBJ1-5
d_gene: TRBD1
CDR3nt: TGTGCCTCTCTCTCAGGACAGGGTAATCAGCCCCAGCATTTT
CDR3aa: CASLSGQGNQPQHF

abundance: .
v_gene: TRBV14
j_gene: TRBJ2-7
d_gene: .
CDR3nt: TGTGCCAGCAGCCAAGTGGGCGCCGACTTCTACGAGCAGTACTTC
CDR3aa: CASSQVGADFYEQYF

abundance: once
v_gene: TRBV27
j_gene: TRBJ2-1
d_gene: TRBD2
CDR3nt: TGTGCCAGCAGCTCGGGACTAGCGGTCAATGAGCAGTTCTTC
CDR3aa: CASSSGLAVNEQFF

abundance: .
v_gene: TRBV9
j_gene: TRBJ2-2
d_gene: TRBD2
CDR3nt: TGTGCCAGCAGCGTAGTCGGGGCGGGGGCGAACACCGGGGAGCTGTTTTTT
CDR3aa: CASSVVGAGANTGELFF

abundance: once
v_gene: TRBV10-3
j_gene: TRBJ1-6
d_gene: .
CDR3nt: TGTGCCATCAGTGAGTTAACAAATTCACCCCTCCACTTT
CDR3aa: CAISELTNSPLHF

abundance: .
v_gene: TRBV5-1
j_gene: TRBJ2-7
d_gene: .
CDR3nt: TGCGCCAGCAGCACTACCGGGACTGGCTACGAGCAGTACTTC
CDR3aa: CASSTTGTGYEQYF

abundance: .
v_gene: TRBV7-8
j_gene: TRBJ2-5
d_gene: TRBD2
CDR3nt: TGTGCCAGCAGCTTAGGGGCGGGGGGATTCGGAGAGACCCAGTACTTC
CDR3aa: CASSLGAGGFGETQYF

abundance: .
v_gene: TRBV4-3
j_gene: TRBJ1-4
d_gene: .
CDR3nt: TGCGCCAGCGGACAGTCAGCAACTAATGAAAAACTGTTTTTT
CDR3aa: CASGQSATNEKLFF

abundance: .
v_gene: TRBV9
j_gene: TRBJ2-3
d_gene: TRBD2
CDR3nt: TGTGCCAGCAGCCTTAGCGGGAAGGAGGATACGCAGTATTTT
CDR3aa: CASSLSGKEDTQYF

abundance: once
v_gene: TRBV6-5
j_gene: TRBJ1-3
d_gene: TRBD1
CDR3nt: TGTGCCAGCAGCCCCACAGGGGGAGGAAACACCATATATTTT
CDR3aa: CASSPTGGGNTIYF

abundance: .
v_gene: TRBV18
j_gene: TRBJ1-5
d_gene: TRBD1
CDR3nt: TGTGCCAGCTCACGGGACAGGAATTCTGGGGGCAATCAGCCCCAGCATTTT
CDR3aa: CASSRDRNSGGNQPQHF

abundance: .
v_gene: TRBV5-1
j_gene: TRBJ2-3
d_gene: TRBD1
CDR3nt: TGCGCCAGCAGCGAGCGACAGGGTCGGAGCACAGATACGCAGTATTTT
CDR3aa: CASSERQGRSTDTQYF

abundance: .
v_gene: TRBV15
j_gene: TRBJ1-2
d_gene: .
CDR3nt: TGTGCCACCAGCAGAGCAGGGGAGAACTATGGCTACACCTTC
CDR3aa: CATSRAGENYGYTF

abundance: .
v_gene: TRBV27
j_gene: TRBJ2-2
d_gene: .
CDR3nt: TGTGCCAGTAGGAGGCAGAACTCCTTAACCGGGGAGCTGTTTTTT
CDR3aa: CASRRQNSLTGELFF

abundance: .
v_gene: TRBV5-6
j_gene: TRBJ1-5
d_gene: .
CDR3nt: TGTGCCAGCAGCTTGCGGGTTGTGCCAAGTCAGCCCCAGCATTTT
CDR3aa: CASSLRVVPSQPQHF

abundance: .
v_gene: TRBV27
j_gene: TRBJ2-1
d_gene: .
CDR3nt: TGTGCCAGCAGTTCTCAGGGGTGGGATGAGCAGTTCTTC
CDR3aa: CASSSQGWDEQFF

abundance: once
v_gene: TRBV7-9
j_gene: TRBJ2-7
d_gene: TRBD1
CDR3nt: TGTGCCAGCAGCTTAGCTCTGGGACAGGGGCTTCCCTACGAGCAGTACTTC
CDR3aa: CASSLALGQGLPYEQYF

abundance: .
v_gene: TRBV11-2
j_gene: TRBJ1-2
d_gene: .
CDR3nt: TGTGCCAGCAGCTACATCACAGGGTCTAACTATGGCTACACCTTC
CDR3aa: CASSYITGSNYGYTF

abundance: .
v_gene: TRBV6-4
j_gene: TRBJ2-3
d_gene: TRBD2
CDR3nt: TGTGCCAGCAGTGAACGGAGCGGGAGGGGAGCAGATACGCAGTATTTT
CDR3aa: CASSERSGRGADTQYF

abundance: once
v_gene: TRBV5-1
j_gene: TRBJ1-1
d_gene: TRBD1
CDR3nt: TGCGCCAGCAGCCGGGACAGTAAAACTGAAGCTTTCTTT
CDR3aa: CASSRDSKTEAFF

abundance: once
v_gene: TRBV7-2
j_gene: TRBJ2-2
d_gene: TRBD2
CDR3nt: TGTGCCAGCAGCCCTAGCGGGAGTTTCACCGGGGAGCTGTTTTTT
CDR3aa: CASSPSGSFTGELFF

abundance: .
v_gene: TRBV19
j_gene: TRBJ2-3
d_gene: TRBD2
CDR3nt: TGTGCCAGTAGTATGCTAGCGGAGGATACGCAGTATTTT
CDR3aa: CASSMLAEDTQYF

abundance: .
v_gene: TRBV27
j_gene: TRBJ2-1
d_gene: .
CDR3nt: TGTGCCAGCAGTACGCCGAGGGTTTCGAGCTCCTACAATGAGCAGTTCTTC
CDR3aa: CASSTPRVSSSYNEQFF

abundance: .
v_gene: TRBV7-2
j_gene: TRBJ2-5
d_gene: TRBD2
CDR3nt: TGTGCCAGCAGCTTAGTGGCCTCTAGCGGGGGGGCGGAGACCCAGTACTTC
CDR3aa: CASSLVASSGGAETQYF

abundance: .
v_gene: TRBV5-1
j_gene: TRBJ2-5
d_gene: .
CDR3nt: TGCGCCAGCAGCTTGGCCTGGGGGGCGCAGGAGACCCAGTACTTC
CDR3aa: CASSLAWGAQETQYF

abundance: .
v_gene: TRBV6-5
j_gene: TRBJ2-1
d_gene: TRBD2
CDR3nt: TGTGCCAGCAGTTCCAAACTAGCGCCCTCCTACAATGAGCAGTTCTTC
CDR3aa: CASSSKLAPSYNEQFF

abundance: .
v_gene: TRBV28
j_gene: TRBJ2-4
d_gene: TRBD1
CDR3nt: TGTGCCAGCAGTTTAAAGGACAGGGTCCCGGGGAACATTCAGTACTTC
CDR3aa: CASSLKDRVPGNIQYF

abundance: few
v_gene: TRBV20-1
j_gene: TRBJ2-3
d_gene: .
CDR3nt: TGCAGTGCCAGGACAGATACGCAGTATTTT
CDR3aa: CSARTDTQYF

abundance: .
v_gene: TRBV18
j_gene: TRBJ1-1
d_gene: .
CDR3nt: TGTGCCAGCTCACCAGAGAACACTGAAGCTTCCTTT
CDR3aa: CASSPENTEASF

abundance: .
v_gene: TRBV5-1
j_gene: TRBJ1-4
d_gene: .
CDR3nt: TGCGCCAGCAGCCGGACCGCCCTTGATGAAAAACTGTTTTTT
CDR3aa: CASSRTALDEKLFF

abundance: .
v_gene: TRBV4-1
j_gene: TRBJ2-5
d_gene: .
CDR3nt: TGCGCCAGCAGCCAAGATCCCTTGCCCTTGGAGACCCAGTACTTC
CDR3aa: CASSQDPLPLETQYF

abundance: .
v_gene: TRBV28
j_gene: TRBJ1-1
d_gene: .
CDR3nt: TGTGCCAGCAGTTTAGGGGGGGTGACTGAAGCTTTCTTT
CDR3aa: CASSLGGVTEAFF

abundance: .
v_gene: TRBV28
j_gene: TRBJ2-2
d_gene: .
CDR3nt: TGTGCCAGCAGTTTAGACGGGGATTTGAACACCGGGGAGCTGTTTTTT
CDR3aa: CASSLDGDLNTGELFF

abundance: .
v_gene: TRBV11-3
j_gene: TRBJ1-6
d_gene: .
CDR3nt: TGTGCCAGCAGCGCCTATAATTCACCCCTCCACTTT
CDR3aa: CASSAYNSPLHF

abundance: .
v_gene: TRBV5-6
j_gene: TRBJ1-2
d_gene: .
CDR3nt: TGTGCCAGCAGCTTCAGGCAGCTTGGCTACACCTTC
CDR3aa: CASSFRQLGYTF

abundance: .
v_gene: TRBV6-5
j_gene: TRBJ2-2
d_gene: .
CDR3nt: TGTGCCAGCAAAGGAAAGGGAGGCACCGGGGAGCTGTTTTTT
CDR3aa: CASKGKGGTGELFF